A selection of T cell receptor beta chains follows, all from one sample in a study of T cell repertoires in aging, cancer and after chemotherapy. TCRdb analysed the multiplex PCR reads with MiXCR anew, one entry per CDR3 protein. Among 4,900 or so distinct CDR3 sequences listed, roughly 24% were seen once. What was sequenced was blood. The receptors come from a human donor in good health. Each CDR3 is given with its conserved first and last residue.

J | V | CDR3
TRBJ1-5 | TRBV15 | CATSRDTQGVQPQHF
TRBJ1-6 | TRBV5-1 | CASSLLSPRDSPLHF
TRBJ2-7 | TRBV12-3/TRBV12-4 | CASGPGQGVYEQYF
TRBJ2-6 | TRBV6-5 | CASSDNSKANVLTF
TRBJ1-1 | TRBV12-3/TRBV12-4 | CASRSPGQPEAFF
TRBJ2-4 | TRBV6-2/TRBV6-3 | CASSYLPPGLAKNIQYF
TRBJ2-2 | TRBV19 | CASSIQGNTGELFF
TRBJ2-2 | TRBV4-3 | CASSQDPGDKTGELFF
TRBJ2-7 | TRBV7-9 | CASSPSGDEQYF
TRBJ2-3 | TRBV27 | CASSLPGFTDTQYF
TRBJ2-7 | TRBV7-9 | CASSSGGPSGRYEQYF
TRBJ1-6 | TRBV5-5 | CASSLSFWGGASSYNSPLHF
TRBJ2-1 | TRBV7-9 | CASSTRTSGPNEQFF
TRBJ1-2 | TRBV6-1 | CASSEDGLIYDYGYTF
TRBJ2-1 | TRBV6-4 | CASSKAGGYEQFF
TRBJ2-7 | TRBV6-5 | CASSYTPPLGGRAYEQYF
TRBJ1-4 | TRBV18 | CASSPSRVPNEKLFF
TRBJ2-7 | TRBV5-5 | CASSSHGTSYEQYF
TRBJ2-1 | TRBV7-6 | CASSLGLAGYEQFF
TRBJ2-2 | TRBV12-3/TRBV12-4 | CASSLRRGHIGELFF
TRBJ2-1 | TRBV18 | CASSPITVSYNEQFF
TRBJ1-1 | TRBV6-1 | CASSSNWESALGF
TRBJ2-1 | TRBV6-4 | CASSPGQGAYNEQFF
TRBJ2-2 | TRBV6-6 | CASSPTFRGTGELFF
TRBJ2-1 | TRBV24-1 | CATSDRTSGGASNEQFF
TRBJ1-1 | TRBV6-5 | CASSYQGRWNTEAFF
TRBJ2-3 | TRBV11-1 | CASSLAREADTQYF
TRBJ1-4 | TRBV19 | CASRQSNEKLFF
TRBJ2-5 | TRBV18 | CASSPGLAGEETQYF
TRBJ2-3 | TRBV24-1 | CATSRASRATQYF
TRBJ2-7 | TRBV5-4 | CASSLGDRGTYEQYF
TRBJ2-3 | TRBV12-3/TRBV12-4 | CASSPGLTGDTQYF
TRBJ1-1 | TRBV20-1 | CSATPRGRKHTEAFF
TRBJ1-6 | TRBV18 | CASSPQGADNSPLHF
TRBJ1-3 | TRBV12-3/TRBV12-4 | CASSREGHSGNTIYF
TRBJ2-1 | TRBV6-2/TRBV6-3 | CASSSFLLATAYNEQFF
TRBJ2-3 | TRBV19 | CASSVSGTRTDTQYF
TRBJ1-1 | TRBV4-2 | CASSQDLEGGNTEAFF
TRBJ2-7 | TRBV6-6 | CASSWDSSSYEQYF
TRBJ2-1 | TRBV6-2/TRBV6-3 | CASSYDSGLAGVYNEQFF